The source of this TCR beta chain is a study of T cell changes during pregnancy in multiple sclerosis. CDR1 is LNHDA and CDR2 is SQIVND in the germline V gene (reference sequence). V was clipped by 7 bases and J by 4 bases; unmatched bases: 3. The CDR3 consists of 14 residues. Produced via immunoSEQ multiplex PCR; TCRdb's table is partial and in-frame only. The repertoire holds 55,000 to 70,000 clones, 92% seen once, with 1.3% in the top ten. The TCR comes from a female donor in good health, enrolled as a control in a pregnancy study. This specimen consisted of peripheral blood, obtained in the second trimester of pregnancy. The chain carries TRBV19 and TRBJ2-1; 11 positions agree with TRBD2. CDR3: CASKGTSGYNEQFF. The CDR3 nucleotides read TGTGCCAGTAAGGGGACTAGCGGATACAATGAGCAGTTCTTC. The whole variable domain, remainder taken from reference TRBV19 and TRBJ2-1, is DGGITQSPKYLFRKEGQNVTLSCEQNLNHDAMYWYRQDPGQGLRLIYYSQIVNDFQKGDIAEGYSVSREKKESFPLTVTSAQKNPTAFYLCASKGTSGYNEQFFGPGTRLTVL.